This TCR beta chain stems from a study of cytomegalovirus exposure and HLA in healthy donors. Comment on this clone: Its antigen is not identified.

The PCR made use of 60 Vbeta and 13 Jbeta primers. Repertoires were generated with immunoSEQ multiplex PCR, while TCRdb's copy carries only in-frame clones and drops some. The sample records around 120,000 clones, roughly four fifths being singletons. Study-wide results and caveats: In a later analysis, across HLA loci, associated TCR counts were highest for DRB1, lowest for HLA-C. In an earlier analysis, productive rearrangement rates for most beta V segments clustered near 87% or 30%. Analysis performed later showed TCR beta chains linked to HLA being more clonally expanded than equally common others.

The germline V gene has CDR1 MGHRA and CDR2 YSYEKL. The CDR3 length is 18 residues. V shed 0 bases, J shed 2 bases, and the junction held 7 bases outside the gene matches. The chain uses TRBV4-1 and TRBJ2-1, with 10 positions matching TRBD2. Material for sequencing was PBMCs. The sequence came from a male donor in good health and CMV-seropositive. This CDR3 is CASSQDGASGGPYNEQFF. The CDR3 DNA is TGCGCCAGCAGCCAAGATGGAGCTAGCGGGGGCCCCTACAATGAGCAGTTCTTC.